These 31 T cell receptor beta chains came from one sample sequenced in a study of blood T cell repertoires in COVID-19. TCRdb keeps only in-frame clones here, not all; method: immunoSEQ multiplex PCR. The sample yields around 84,000 clones, about 82% seen once. The sample was peripheral blood. The receptors derive from an older man with active or convalescent COVID-19.

This clone was seen just once. The chain links TRBV10-1 to TRBJ2-2; TRBD1 is a possible D gene (5 bases). CDR3 size: 15 residues. Trimming pared 4 bases from V and 2 bases from J, leaving 11 bases between. Germline values: CDR1 WNHNN, CDR2 SYGVQD (reference sequence). DNA of the CDR3: TGCGCCAGCAGTGCCAGGGCGCGAAACACCGGGGAGCTGTTTTTT. As protein: CASSARARNTGELFF.

The CDR3 bases are TGCGCCAGCAGCCAAGTAGCGGGGCCGAGCTCCTACAATGAGCAGTTCTTC. It specifies CASSQVAGPSSYNEQFF. The chain couples TRBV4-1 to TRBJ2-1; 8 bases are a match to TRBD2. The CDR3 has 17 amino acids. CDR1 is MGHRA and CDR2 is YSYEKL in the germline V gene. Germline trimming cut 1 base from V and 0 bases from J; bases unmatched to any gene: 5.

V gene TRBV28 combines with J gene TRBJ2-7; the match to TRBD1 covers 12 bases. V was clipped by 7 bases and J by 3 bases; unmatched bases: 10. Germline-derived CDR1 and CDR2 are MDHEN and SYDVKM. This CDR3 has 16 residues. CDR3 in amino acids: CASTGTGGAPLYEQYV. The CDR3 nucleotides are TGTGCCAGCACAGGGACAGGGGGCGCCCCCCTCTACGAGCAGTACGTC.

V usage is TRBV3-1 (or the pseudogene TRBV3-2) and J usage is TRBJ2-5, with 9 nucleotides matching TRBD2. Germline lookup yields CDR1 LGHDT and CDR2 YNNKEL (reference sequence). The CDR3 runs to 15 residues. V gave up 0 bases and J gave up 5 bases; unmatched junction bases: 4. For the CDR3, the DNA is TGTGCCAGCAGCCAAGACGGGCGGGAGGGGGAGACCCAGTACTTC. Translated: CASSQDGREGETQYF.

CDR3 DNA: TGTGCCAGCAGCTTCGCAGGGGTTGACACCATATATTTT. Translated: CASSFAGVDTIYF. The chain couples TRBV5-4 to TRBJ1-3; TRBD1 is a possible D gene (6 bases). The CDR3 loop spans 13 amino acids. Deletions cut 2 bases from V and 8 bases from J, with 11 bases between. CDR1 is SGHNT, CDR2 YYREEE, per germline (reference sequence).

The chain combines TRBV12-5 with TRBJ2-7, with D possibly TRBD2 on 6 matching bases. This CDR3 spans 15 amino acids. Trimming stripped 4 bases from V and 3 bases from J, with 16 bases between. Germline-derived CDR1 and CDR2 are LGHNT and FRNRAP. The CDR3 DNA sequence: TGTGCTAGTGGTTCTTGGTCGGCGGGGCTCTACGAGCAGTACGTC. It is translated as CASGSWSAGLYEQYV.

This sequence joins TRBV5-1 and TRBJ2-2; D might be TRBD1 (6 bases). Germline assignment: CDR1 SGHRS and CDR2 YFSETQ. V dropped 1 base and J dropped 5 bases, with 12 bases sitting between them. The CDR3 extends over 15 amino acids. This chain's CDR3 is CASSLRQAHTGELFF. CDR3 nucleotides: TGCGCCAGCAGCTTGCGACAGGCCCATACCGGGGAGCTGTTTTTT.

The chain carries TRBV30 and TRBJ2-2; a weak D match, TRBD2 (6 bases). CDR3 length equals 16 residues. V was shortened by 0 bases and J by 0 bases, with 11 bases between the two germline ends. Per the germline V gene, CDR1 is GTSNPN and CDR2 is SVGIG (reference sequence). CDR3 coding DNA: TGTGCCTGGAGTGTTCCTAGCGCTGCGAACACCGGGGAGCTGTTTTTT. It encodes CAWSVPSAANTGELFF.

The chain uses TRBV5-1 and TRBJ2-1; D is possibly TRBD2 (5 bases). CDR3 length equals 12 residues. From germline, CDR1 is SGHRS and CDR2 YFSETQ. V lost 7 bases and J lost 7, with 12 bases in between. Here the CDR3 DNA reads TGCGCCAGCGGGAGTTGGGGAAATGAGCAGTTCTTC. Protein sequence: CASGSWGNEQFF.

J is TRBJ2-5 and V is TRBV4-2; 9 bases align to TRBD2. V lost 4 bases and J lost 5; bases outside the gene matches: 8. This CDR3 has 15 residues. Germline CDR1 and CDR2: LGHNA and YNFKEQ. CDR3 DNA: TGTGCCAGCAGCCCTGACGCGGGAGGGGGGGAGACCCAGTACTTC. This gives the protein CASSPDAGGGETQYF.

In the case of this clone: Other DNA sequences in the sample encode the same CDR3. V gene TRBV5-4 combines with J gene TRBJ2-1; perhaps TRBD1 as D (5 bases). The CDR3 consists of 15 residues. Trimming cost V 0 bases and J 2 bases, with 9 bases left between them. CDR1 and CDR2 from the germline V gene are SGHNT and YYREEE (reference sequence). In DNA, the CDR3 is TGTGCCAGCAGCTTGGGGCAGGGTGCCTACAATGAGCAGTTCTTC. The encoded protein is CASSLGQGAYNEQFF.

This clone was seen just once. The V gene is TRBV6-6, the J gene TRBJ1-4; the D gene is possibly TRBD1 (6 bases). The CDR3 runs to 15 residues. Trimming removed 6 bases from V and 5 bases from J, with 16 bases in between. CDR1 and CDR2 (germline): MNHNY, SVGAGI (reference sequence). The CDR3 coding sequence is TGTGCCAGCAGGGGACCATTAGGGGGAAATGAAAAACTGTTTTTT. Its translation: CASRGPLGGNEKLFF.

J is TRBJ2-1 and V is TRBV5-1, with D possibly matching TRBD1 (7 bases). In germline, CDR1 is SGHRS, CDR2 YFSETQ. The V and J ends lost 4 bases and 6 bases respectively, with 17 bases between them. The CDR3 has 15 residues. The CDR3 region has the DNA TGCGCCAGCAGCCCTAGACAGGGAGGTGTCAATGAGCAGTTCTTC. Its translation: CASSPRQGGVNEQFF. The variable domain in full, with the rest retrieved from reference TRBV5-1 and TRBJ2-1, is KAGVTQTPRYLIKTRGQQVTLSCSPISGHRSVSWYQQTPGQGLQFLFEYFSETQRNKGNFPGRFSGRQFSNSRSEMNVSTLELGDSALYLCASSPRQGGVNEQFFGPGTRLTVL.

This clone was recorded a few times. Additional DNA sequences in this sample encode the identical CDR3. The rearrangement joins TRBV6-5 to TRBJ1-5; D not certain. CDR3 length equals 13 residues. Germline V lookup: CDR1 MNHEY, CDR2 SVGAGI. Deletions cut 0 bases from V and 7 bases from J, with 7 bases between. Here the CDR3 reads CASSYSRYQPQHF. CDR3 DNA sequence: TGTGCCAGCAGTTACTCGAGGTACCAGCCCCAGCATTTT.

The chain links TRBV7-2 to TRBJ1-1; unclear D gene. Trimming removed 1 base at V and 1 base at J, with 4 bases between. Germline loops: CDR1 SGHTA, CDR2 FQGNSA. The CDR3 length is 13 residues. The CDR3 DNA sequence: TGTGCCAGCAGCTTAGGTAGGAACACTGAAGCTTTCTTT. Translating gives CASSLGRNTEAFF.

This chain uses TRBV5-5 with TRBJ2-7; TRBD1 is a possible D gene (6 bases). Germline CDR1 and CDR2: SGHKS and YYEKEE (reference sequence). The CDR3 consists of 15 residues. Trimming left V 0 bases short and J 2 bases short, with 12 bases between. The CDR3 reads CASSLGQAGAYEQYV. CDR3 DNA sequence: TGTGCCAGCAGCTTGGGACAGGCCGGGGCCTACGAGCAGTACGTC.

This clone was counted once. The gene calls are TRBV29-1 and TRBJ2-5, with TRBD1 as a possible D gene (5 bases). The CDR3 covers 12 residues. Germline CDR1 and CDR2: SQVTM and ANQGSEA. V lost 8 bases and J lost 3, with 13 bases in between. Here the CDR3 reads CSFRSGKETQYF. As DNA, the CDR3 is TGCAGCTTTCGATCAGGGAAAGAGACCCAGTACTTC.

This CDR3 is CASSPEGGSAGVSNEQFF. CDR3 DNA: TGTGCCAGCAGCCCGGAGGGGGGATCCGCGGGAGTATCCAATGAGCAGTTCTTC. J is TRBJ2-1 and V is TRBV11-3, with D tentatively TRBD2 (7 bases). The CDR3 contains 18 residues. The germline V gene encodes CDR1 SGHNT and CDR2 YENEEA. V lost 5 bases and J lost 6, with 26 bases in between.

The chain employs TRBV10-3 and TRBJ1-4; D gene unclear. This CDR3 is built from 14 residues. The germline CDR1 and CDR2 sequences are ENHRY and SYGVKD. V was pared by 3 bases and J by 8 bases, with 13 bases between. The CDR3 is CAISDELGREKLFF. The CDR3 region has the DNA TGTGCCATCAGTGATGAGCTAGGGAGGGAAAAACTGTTTTTT.

V usage is TRBV5-1 and J usage is TRBJ1-1; TRBD1 matches at 9 bases. V lost 3 bases, J lost 2 bases, and 2 bases stayed unmatched. The CDR3 is made up of 14 amino acids. Germline CDR1 is SGHRS and CDR2 is YFSETQ. The CDR3 nucleotides read TGCGCCAGCAGCTCACAGGGGGCAAACACTGAAGCTTTCTTT. As protein: CASSSQGANTEAFF.

The sample holds one count of this clone. V gene TRBV7-7 combines with J gene TRBJ2-5, with 7 bases aligning to TRBD2. The V gene's germline CDR1 is SSHAT and CDR2 FNYEAQ (reference sequence). The CDR3 contains 13 residues. The trim removed 5 bases at V and 2 bases at J, leaving 2 bases unmatched. Written as DNA, the CDR3 is TGTGCCAGCAGCCCTAGCGGACAAGAGACCCAGTACTTC. It codes for CASSPSGQETQYF.

The chain is built from TRBV29-1 and TRBJ2-1, with 8 bases fitting TRBD1. The length of the CDR3 is 11 residues. J was trimmed by 12 bases and V by 8 bases; bases with no gene match: 9. Germline V gene data show CDR1 as SQVTM and CDR2 as ANQGSEA. The CDR3 nucleotides read TGCAGCAACCTACGACAGGGGACGCAGTTCTTC. It yields the protein CSNLRQGTQFF.

The CDR3 nucleotides are TGTGCCAGTAGTACTACAGGGGGCGCCCTCTATGGCTACACCTTC. Amino acids: CASSTTGGALYGYTF. This sequence joins TRBV19 and TRBJ1-2, with 9 bases fitting TRBD1. The CDR3 spans 15 residues. Trimming cost V 4 bases and J 4 bases; bases outside gene matches: 7. From germline, CDR1 is LNHDA and CDR2 SQIVND (reference sequence).

The chain has TRBV11-3 and TRBJ2-1, with 11 bases identical to TRBD2. V shed 5 bases and J 4 bases; nucleotides not matched to a gene: 7. Germline CDR1 SGHNT, CDR2 YENEEA. The CDR3 consists of 16 residues. The CDR3 DNA reads TGTGCCAGCAGCCCTCTGACTAGCGGGGCATACAATGAGCAGTTCTTC. Protein product: CASSPLTSGAYNEQFF.

The chain employs TRBV19 and TRBJ1-3; D perhaps matches TRBD1 (5 bases). Trimming pared 6 bases from V and 2 bases from J, leaving 14 bases between. This CDR3 contains 15 residues. Germline V gene lookup returns CDR1 LNHDA and CDR2 SQIVND (reference sequence). CDR3 coding DNA: TGTGCCAGTAGCCCCTCGGGGGACCCTGGAAACACCATATATTTT. Its protein product is CASSPSGDPGNTIYF.

This clone was counted between two and nine times. The gene calls are TRBV7-6 and TRBJ2-1, with TRBD1 matching 10 bases. The germline gives CDR1 SGHVS, CDR2 FNYEAQ. V trimming: 4 bases; J trimming: 4 bases; junction bases outside the gene matches: 4. The CDR3 consists of 15 residues. CDR3 in amino acids: CASSSTGGLYNEQFF. The CDR3 coding sequence is TGTGCCAGCAGCTCGACAGGGGGCCTATACAATGAGCAGTTCTTC. Full variable domain (outside the CDR3, taken from reference TRBV7-6 and TRBJ2-1): GAGVSQSPRYKVTKRGQDVALRCDPISGHVSLYWYRQALGQGPEFLTYFNYEAQQDKSGLPNDRFSAERPEGSISTLTIQRTEQRDSAMYRCASSSTGGLYNEQFFGPGTRLTVL.

This chain joins TRBV5-1 and TRBJ2-3; 10 bases match TRBD2. V trimming: 3 bases; J trimming: 2 bases; junction bases outside the gene matches: 9. The CDR3 extends over 17 amino acids. Germline V lookup: CDR1 SGHRS, CDR2 YFSETQ. Here the CDR3 DNA reads TGCGCCAGCAGCTCGCTAGCGGGAGACGGCGCCACAGATACGCAGTATTTT. Its translation is CASSSLAGDGATDTQYF. The entire variable domain, with the rest obtained from reference TRBV5-1 and TRBJ2-3, is as follows: KAGVTQTPRYLIKTRGQQVTLSCSPISGHRSVSWYQQTPGQGLQFLFEYFSETQRNKGNFPGRFSGRQFSNSRSEMNVSTLELGDSALYLCASSSLAGDGATDTQYFGPGTRLTVL.

The rearrangement joins TRBV11-3 to TRBJ1-1; TRBD1 aligns across 11 bases. The CDR3 consists of 15 residues. Germline V gives CDR1 SGHNT, CDR2 YENEEA. The trim removed 5 bases at V and 2 bases at J, leaving 4 bases unmatched. The CDR3 nucleotides are TGTGCCAGCAGCCCCGGGACAGGGGGAAACACTGAAGCTTTCTTT. This sequence encodes CASSPGTGGNTEAFF.

This clone is a singleton in its sample. The chain carries TRBV19 and TRBJ1-4, with 8 bases lining up with TRBD1. The CDR3 has 16 amino acids. Looked up from germline, CDR1 is LNHDA and CDR2 is SQIVND (reference sequence). With V trimmed by 6 bases and J by 0 bases, 6 bases remained unmatched. CDR3 DNA: TGTGCCAGTAGGGGACAGGCGACCGCAACTAATGAAAAACTGTTTTTT. Encoded protein: CASRGQATATNEKLFF.

The chain employs TRBV5-1 and TRBJ2-1; TRBD2 matches 10 bases. V trimming: 0 bases; J trimming: 9 bases; junction bases outside the gene matches: 12. Germline assignment: CDR1 SGHRS and CDR2 YFSETQ. The CDR3 is 17 residues long. CDR3: CASSLGLAGAGRAEQFF. CDR3 bases: TGCGCCAGCAGCTTGGGTCTAGCGGGGGCTGGGCGGGCTGAGCAGTTCTTC.

The chain has TRBV6-5 and TRBJ1-6, with D hard to call. Between the trimmed V and J ends, which lost 10 bases and 7 bases, there was a span of 8 bases. Germline V gene lookup returns CDR1 MNHEY and CDR2 SVGAGI. The CDR3 contains 11 residues. CDR3 nucleotide sequence: TGTGCCATCTCCTTCAATTCACCCCTCCACTTT. Protein: CAISFNSPLHF.